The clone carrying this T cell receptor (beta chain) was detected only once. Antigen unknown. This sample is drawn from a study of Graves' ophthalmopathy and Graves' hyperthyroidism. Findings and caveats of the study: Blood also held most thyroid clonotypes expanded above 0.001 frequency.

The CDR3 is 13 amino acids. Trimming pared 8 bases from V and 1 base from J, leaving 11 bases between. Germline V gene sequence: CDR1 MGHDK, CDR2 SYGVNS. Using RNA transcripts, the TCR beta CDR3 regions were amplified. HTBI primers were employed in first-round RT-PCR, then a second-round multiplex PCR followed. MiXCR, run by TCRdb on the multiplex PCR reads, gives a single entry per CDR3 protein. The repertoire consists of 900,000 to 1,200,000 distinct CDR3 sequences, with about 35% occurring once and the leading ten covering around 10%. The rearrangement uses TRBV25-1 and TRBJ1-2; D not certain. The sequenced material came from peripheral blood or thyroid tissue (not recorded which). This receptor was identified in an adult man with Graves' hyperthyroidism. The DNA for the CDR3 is TGTGCCAGCGTTGTACCGCGTAACTATGGCTACACCTTC. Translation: CASVVPRNYGYTF.